This is a list of T cell receptor beta chains from one sample in a study of shared clonotypes between healthy human individuals. This table comes from immunoSEQ multiplex PCR, and its TCRdb copy is limited to in-frame clones, with some not included. The sample holds around 2.5 million clones, under 95% seen once. Specimen: naive CD4+ T cells from PBMCs. The receptors stem from a man between 18 and 35 years old in good health. Some clones in this sample may be carry-over from other donors' samples. The CDR3 runs from the conserved cysteine through the conserved F or W. A row's size may be missing; if present it is once, few, many or a size class.

j_gene	v_gene	abundance	CDR3aa
TRBJ2-3	TRBV28	.	CASRIVGNTQYF
TRBJ1-2	TRBV5-4	.	CASHETGTQGWGYTF
TRBJ2-1	TRBV5-1	.	CASSLQGPHHNEQFF
TRBJ1-2	TRBV10-2	.	CASSEGSYGYTF
TRBJ2-7	TRBV18	few	CASSPPGVSSYEQYF
TRBJ1-2	TRBV7-8	.	CASSPGGPWYGYTF
TRBJ1-1	TRBV7-2	once	CASSLAMPYTEAFF
TRBJ1-4	TRBV28	.	CASSFPRQGHEKLFF
TRBJ2-7	TRBV18	once	CASSLHPAGGLGGPLSEQYF
TRBJ1-2	TRBV9	.	CASSPGGTRRGYTF
TRBJ2-1	TRBV27	.	CASSGGGRSSYNEQFF
TRBJ1-2	TRBV7-9	.	CANSPTGTGALLGYTF
TRBJ1-2	TRBV11-2	.	CASSLSGGAHGYGYTF
TRBJ1-5	TRBV27	.	CASSLSPGGDQPQHF
TRBJ2-7	TRBV19	once	CASSKVADEQYF
TRBJ1-1	TRBV18	.	CASSPTTGDTEAFF
TRBJ2-1	TRBV21-1	.	CASSKPGGNEQFF
TRBJ2-3	TRBV9	.	CASSLLAGGVDTQYF
TRBJ2-1	TRBV28	.	CASSSPGSTNEQFF
TRBJ1-2	TRBV4-1	.	CASSQQDRGAYGYTF
TRBJ1-1	TRBV15	.	CATSRDPHRGDTEAFF
TRBJ2-7	TRBV6-6	.	CATNPGQGSSYEQYF
TRBJ2-3	TRBV9	once	CASSVTLAGGPADTQYF
TRBJ2-7	TRBV28	once	CASGYYEQYF
TRBJ2-7	TRBV28	.	CASSPRGGGEQYF
TRBJ2-3	TRBV6-5	.	CASRDQWGVTDTQYF
TRBJ2-3	TRBV20-1	once	CSAQGEDTQYF
.	TRBV28	.	CASSSPTKAGEQYF